This is a list of T cell receptor beta chains from one sample in a study of T cell repertoires in cytomegalovirus infection. TCRdb passed the reads through MiXCR, listing each CDR3 protein once. The sample holds 510,000 or so distinct CDR3 sequences, about 26% seen once. Sequencing was carried out using PBMCs. The receptors come from a human donor in good health (CMV status not recorded). Some clones in this sample may be carry-over from other donors' samples. CDR3s include the opening cysteine and the closing phenylalanine or tryptophan. The D gene is left open where the match is weak. The size field is filled for only some rows; it gives once, few, many or a size class.

size,V,J,D,CDR3,DNA
NA,TRBV7-6,TRBJ1-4,TRBD1,CASSLAGHRGTNEKLFF,TGTGCCAGCAGCTTAGCCGGGCACAGGGGAACTAATGAAAAACTGTTTTTT
NA,TRBV29-1,TRBJ1-4,NA,CSVNGGEKLFF,TGCAGCGTGAATGGTGGCGAAAAACTGTTTTTT
NA,TRBV28,TRBJ2-5,NA,CASSPRGGQTQYF,TGTGCCAGCAGTCCCCGAGGGGGTCAGACCCAGTACTTC
NA,TRBV4-3,TRBJ1-3,TRBD1,CASSQDPPGQGNTIYF,TGCGCCAGCAGCCAAGATCCCCCGGGACAGGGAAACACCATATATTTT
NA,TRBV7-2,TRBJ2-3,NA,CASSWYRDTQYF,TGTGCCAGCAGCTGGTACCGGGATACGCAGTATTTT
many,TRBV6-1,TRBJ1-5,NA,CASNQGQSYNQPQHF,TGTGCCAGCAACCAAGGACAGAGCTACAATCAGCCCCAGCATTTT
NA,TRBV19,TRBJ1-1,NA,CASQSLSSGAKAFF,TGTGCCAGCCAGTCCCTGAGTTCGGGGGCAAAAGCTTTCTTT
NA,TRBV6-1,TRBJ2-6,NA,CASSYKGPEANVLTF,TGTGCCAGCAGTTACAAAGGTCCTGAGGCCAACGTCCTGACTTTC
NA,TRBV7-6,TRBJ2-1,TRBD2,CASSLIPSGDYNEQFF,TGTGCCAGCAGCTTAATTCCTAGCGGGGATTACAATGAGCAGTTCTTC
NA,TRBV24-1,TRBJ2-2,TRBD2,CATSDPSGRALEAELFF,TGTGCCACCAGTGATCCTAGCGGGAGGGCCCTCGAGGCAGAGCTGTTTTTT
NA,TRBV28,TRBJ2-1,TRBD2,CASSVTAGGSYNEQFF,TGTGCCAGCAGTGTAACAGCGGGAGGTTCCTACAATGAGCAGTTCTTC
NA,TRBV5-4,TRBJ1-5,NA,CASSLGGGFGNQPQHF,TGTGCCAGCAGCTTAGGAGGGGGGTTTGGCAATCAGCCCCAGCATTTT
few,TRBV30,TRBJ2-4,TRBD1,CAWSVEPAGGENIQYF,TGTGCCTGGAGTGTAGAGCCCGCAGGGGGCGAAAACATTCAGTACTTC
NA,TRBV2,TRBJ1-1,NA,CASILEGLNTEAFF,TGTGCCAGCATCCTGGAGGGGCTGAACACTGAAGCTTTCTTT
few,TRBV25-1,TRBJ2-7,TRBD2,CASRPSGSYEQYF,TGTGCCAGTCGCCCTAGCGGCAGTTACGAGCAGTACTTC